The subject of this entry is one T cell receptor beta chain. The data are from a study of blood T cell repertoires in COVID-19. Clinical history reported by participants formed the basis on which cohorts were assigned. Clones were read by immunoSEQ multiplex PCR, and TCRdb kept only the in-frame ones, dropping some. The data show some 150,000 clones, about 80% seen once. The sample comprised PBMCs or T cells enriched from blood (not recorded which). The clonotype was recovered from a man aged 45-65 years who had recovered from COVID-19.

The CDR3 reads CASSSGQGDTEAFF. The CDR3 bases are TGTGCCAGCAGTTCAGGACAGGGCGATACTGAAGCTTTCTTT. J is TRBJ1-1 and V is TRBV28; 8 bases match TRBD1. Germline CDR1 and CDR2: MDHEN and SYDVKM. V shed 4 bases and J 5 bases; nucleotides not matched to a gene: 6. This CDR3 is 14 amino acids long.